The TCR beta chain described here comes from a study of human T cells and chemical hapten exposure. As for the study in general: Patients, chiefly female, had alopecia areata, totalis or universalis. Study results and caveats: It should be noted that donors had alopecia, so their immune response may differ from healthy people's. Positive correlation was observed between PT1 expanded TCR counts and patch test score.

Time point denoted: patch test 1, 2 weeks after DPC sensitization. Treatment described: therapeutic diphenylcyclopropenone sensitization with weekly scalp DPC. Unseparated into fractions, whole blood served as the source from which total RNA was extracted. Each CDR3 protein is one row after TCRdb ran MiXCR on the RACE reads. This table holds more than 80,000 distinct CDR3 sequences, 7% to 8% found once. This clonotype appeared a few times. Antigen specificity is unknown. Deletions cut 6 bases from V and 1 base from J, with 15 bases between. Germline CDR1 is SNHLY and CDR2 is FYNNEI. CDR3 length: 15 amino acids.

The V call is TRBV2, the J call TRBJ1-2; a possible D gene is TRBD1 (6 bases). This TCR derives from a woman in her twenties or thirties with alopecia areata. Some clones in this sample may be carry-over from other donors' samples. The material was whole blood, obtained in connection with sensitization to the hapten diphenylcyclopropenone (DPC). The DNA of the CDR3 is TGTGCCAGCAGACCGGGGGGCGGGCATAACTATGGCTACACCTTC. It translates to CASRPGGGHNYGYTF.